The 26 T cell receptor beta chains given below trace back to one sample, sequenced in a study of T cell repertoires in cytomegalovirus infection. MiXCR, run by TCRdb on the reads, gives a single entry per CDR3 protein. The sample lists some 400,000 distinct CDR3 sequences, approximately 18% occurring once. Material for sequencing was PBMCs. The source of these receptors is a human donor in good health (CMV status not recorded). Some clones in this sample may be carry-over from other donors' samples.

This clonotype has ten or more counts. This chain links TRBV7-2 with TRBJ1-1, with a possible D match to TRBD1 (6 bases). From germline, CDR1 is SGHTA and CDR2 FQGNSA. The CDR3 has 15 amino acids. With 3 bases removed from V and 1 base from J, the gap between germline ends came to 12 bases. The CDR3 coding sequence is TGTGCCAGCAGCTTGGGACAACGAACGAACACTGAAGCTTTCTTT. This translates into CASSLGQRTNTEAFF.

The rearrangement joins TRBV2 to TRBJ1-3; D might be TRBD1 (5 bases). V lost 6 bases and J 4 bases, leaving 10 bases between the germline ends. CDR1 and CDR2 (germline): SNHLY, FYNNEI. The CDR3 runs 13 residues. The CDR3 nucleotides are TGTGCCAGCAGGATATACAGGGGAAACACCATATATTTT. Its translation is CASRIYRGNTIYF.

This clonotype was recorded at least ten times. As DNA, the CDR3 is TGTGCCAGCAGCGAGGACTACGCGTACGAGCAGTACTTC. Amino acid sequence: CASSEDYAYEQYF. V usage is TRBV6-1 and J usage is TRBJ2-7, with a possible D match to TRBD2 (6 bases). V lost 6 bases and J 4 bases, leaving 13 bases between the germline ends. Germline CDR1 is MNHNS and CDR2 is SASEGT. The CDR3 contains 13 residues.

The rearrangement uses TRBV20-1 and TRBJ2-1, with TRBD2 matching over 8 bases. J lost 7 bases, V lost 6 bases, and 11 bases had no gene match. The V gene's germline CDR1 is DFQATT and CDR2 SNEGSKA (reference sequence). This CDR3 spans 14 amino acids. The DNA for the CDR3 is TGCAGTGCCCCCACTAGCGGCCCGGGGAATGAGCAGTTCTTC. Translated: CSAPTSGPGNEQFF.

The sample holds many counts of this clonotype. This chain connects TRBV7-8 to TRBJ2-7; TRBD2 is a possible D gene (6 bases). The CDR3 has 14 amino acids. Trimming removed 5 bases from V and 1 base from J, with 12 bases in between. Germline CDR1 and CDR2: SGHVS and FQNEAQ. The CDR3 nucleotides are TGTGCCAGCAGCGGAGGGTATCGGTCCTACGAGCAGTACTTC. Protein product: CASSGGYRSYEQYF.

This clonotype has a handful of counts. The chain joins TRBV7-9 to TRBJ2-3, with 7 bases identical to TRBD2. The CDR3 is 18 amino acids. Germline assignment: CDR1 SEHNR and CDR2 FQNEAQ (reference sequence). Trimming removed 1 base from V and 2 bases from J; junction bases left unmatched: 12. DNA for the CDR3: TGTGCCAGCAGCTTAGTTCCTAGCGGTAACGCCTACACAGATACGCAGTATTTT. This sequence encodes CASSLVPSGNAYTDTQYF.

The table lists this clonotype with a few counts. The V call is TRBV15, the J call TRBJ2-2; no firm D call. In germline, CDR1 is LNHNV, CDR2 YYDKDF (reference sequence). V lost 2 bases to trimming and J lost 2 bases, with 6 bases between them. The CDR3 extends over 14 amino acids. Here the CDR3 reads CATSRRSNTGELFF. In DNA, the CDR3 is TGTGCCACCAGCAGACGAAGTAACACCGGGGAGCTGTTTTTT. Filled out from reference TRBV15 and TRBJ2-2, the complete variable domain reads DAMVIQNPRYQVTQFGKPVTLSCSQTLNHNVMYWYQQKSSQAPKLLFHYYDKDFNNEADTPDNFQSRRPNTSFCFLDIRSPGLGDTAMYLCATSRRSNTGELFFGEGSRLTVL.

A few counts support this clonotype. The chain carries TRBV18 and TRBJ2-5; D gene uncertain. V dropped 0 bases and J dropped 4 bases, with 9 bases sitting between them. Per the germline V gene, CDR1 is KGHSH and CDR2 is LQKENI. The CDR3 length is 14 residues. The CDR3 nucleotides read TGTGCCAGCTCACCACCGACACAGAGAGAGACCCAGTACTTC. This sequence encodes CASSPPTQRETQYF.

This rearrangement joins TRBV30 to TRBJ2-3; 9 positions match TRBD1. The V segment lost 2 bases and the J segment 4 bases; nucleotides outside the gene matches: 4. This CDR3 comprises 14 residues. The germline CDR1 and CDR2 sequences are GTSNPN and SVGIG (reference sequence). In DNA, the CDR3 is TGTGCCTGGAGTCTGGACAGGGGTGCAGATACGCAGTATTTT. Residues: CAWSLDRGADTQYF. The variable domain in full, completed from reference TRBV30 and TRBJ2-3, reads SQTIHQWPATLVQPVGSPLSLECTVEGTSNPNLYWYRQAAGRGLQLLFYSVGIGQISSEVPQNLSASRPQDRQFILSSKKLLLSDSGFYLCAWSLDRGADTQYFGPGTRLTVL.

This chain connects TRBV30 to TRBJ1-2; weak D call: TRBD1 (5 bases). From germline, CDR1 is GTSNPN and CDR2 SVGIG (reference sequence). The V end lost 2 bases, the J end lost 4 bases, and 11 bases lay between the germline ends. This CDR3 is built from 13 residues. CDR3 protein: CAWSWDFGYGYTF. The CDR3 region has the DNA TGTGCCTGGAGTTGGGACTTCGGCTATGGCTACACCTTC.

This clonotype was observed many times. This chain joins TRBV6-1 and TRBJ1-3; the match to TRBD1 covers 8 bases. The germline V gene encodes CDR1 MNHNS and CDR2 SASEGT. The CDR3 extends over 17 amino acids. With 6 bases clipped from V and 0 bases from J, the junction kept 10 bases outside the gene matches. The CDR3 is CASRTGTGTSSGNTIYF. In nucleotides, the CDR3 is TGTGCCAGCAGAACCGGGACAGGCACTAGCTCTGGAAACACCATATATTTT.

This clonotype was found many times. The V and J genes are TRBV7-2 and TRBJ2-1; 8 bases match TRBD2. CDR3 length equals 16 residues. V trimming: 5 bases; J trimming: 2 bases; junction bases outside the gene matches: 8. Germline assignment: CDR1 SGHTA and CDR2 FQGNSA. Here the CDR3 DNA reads TGTGCCAGCAGCACCAGAGGACTAGCCCCCTACAATGAGCAGTTCTTC. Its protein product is CASSTRGLAPYNEQFF.

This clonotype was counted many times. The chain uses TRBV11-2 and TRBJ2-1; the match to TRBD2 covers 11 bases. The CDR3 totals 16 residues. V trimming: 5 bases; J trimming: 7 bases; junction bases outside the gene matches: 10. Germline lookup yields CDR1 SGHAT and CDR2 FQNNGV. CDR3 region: CASSPTLAGGLNEQFF. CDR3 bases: TGTGCCAGCAGCCCAACTCTAGCGGGAGGCTTGAATGAGCAGTTCTTC.

The CDR3 sequence is CASSGALTSGSSYEQYF. The CDR3 bases are TGTGCCAGTTCAGGGGCCCTGACTAGCGGGAGCTCCTACGAGCAGTACTTC. The V gene is TRBV19, the J gene TRBJ2-7; 12 bases are shared with TRBD2. Germline trimming cut 8 bases from V and 0 bases from J; bases unmatched to any gene: 11. This CDR3 contains 17 residues. Germline loops: CDR1 LNHDA, CDR2 SQIVND (reference sequence).

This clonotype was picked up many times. The CDR3 coding sequence is TGTGCCAGCAGCTCAAGACTAGCGGGAGGGCCCGAGCAGTACTTC. Translating gives CASSSRLAGGPEQYF. V gene TRBV7-9 combines with J gene TRBJ2-7; 14 bases map to TRBD2. The V gene's germline CDR1 is SEHNR and CDR2 FQNEAQ (reference sequence). Germline trimming cut 4 bases from V and 6 bases from J; bases unmatched to any gene: 5. This CDR3 has 15 residues.

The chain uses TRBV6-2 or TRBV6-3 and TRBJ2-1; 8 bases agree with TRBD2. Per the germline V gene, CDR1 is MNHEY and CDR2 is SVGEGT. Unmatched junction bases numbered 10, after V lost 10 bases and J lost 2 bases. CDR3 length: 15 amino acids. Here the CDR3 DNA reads TGTGCCATCCGAGTACTAGCGGCCCCCTACAATGAGCAGTTCTTC. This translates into CAIRVLAAPYNEQFF.

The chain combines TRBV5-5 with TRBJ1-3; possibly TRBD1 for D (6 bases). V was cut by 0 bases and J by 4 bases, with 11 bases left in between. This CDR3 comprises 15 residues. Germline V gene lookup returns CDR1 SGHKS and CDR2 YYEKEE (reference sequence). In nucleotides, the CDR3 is TGTGCCAGCAGCTTGGTGTCAGGGGAAGGAAACACCATATATTTT. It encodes CASSLVSGEGNTIYF.

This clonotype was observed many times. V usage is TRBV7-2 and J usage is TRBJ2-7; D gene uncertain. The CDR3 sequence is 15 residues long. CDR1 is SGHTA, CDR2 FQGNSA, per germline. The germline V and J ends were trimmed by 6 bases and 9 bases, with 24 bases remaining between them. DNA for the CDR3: TGTGCCAGCAGTTCCAATCCGACGGTCCCGACGGGGCAGTACTTC. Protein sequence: CASSSNPTVPTGQYF.

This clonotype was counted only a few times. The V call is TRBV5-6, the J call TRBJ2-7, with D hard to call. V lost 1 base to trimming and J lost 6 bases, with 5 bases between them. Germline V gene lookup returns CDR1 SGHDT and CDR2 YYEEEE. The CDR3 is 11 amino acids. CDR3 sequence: CASSLLREQYF. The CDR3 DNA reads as TGTGCCAGCAGCTTGCTCCGCGAGCAGTACTTC.

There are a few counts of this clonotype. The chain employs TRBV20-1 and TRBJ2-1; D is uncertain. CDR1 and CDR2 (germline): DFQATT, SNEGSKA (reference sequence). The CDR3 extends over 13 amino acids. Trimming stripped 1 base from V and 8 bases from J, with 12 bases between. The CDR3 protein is CSARGWGFHEQFF. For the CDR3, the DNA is TGCAGTGCTAGAGGATGGGGTTTCCATGAGCAGTTCTTC.

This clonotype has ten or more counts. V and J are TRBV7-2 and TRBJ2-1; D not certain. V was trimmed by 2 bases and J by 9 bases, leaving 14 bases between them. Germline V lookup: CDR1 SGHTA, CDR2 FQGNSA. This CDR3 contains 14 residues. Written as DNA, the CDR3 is TGTGCCAGCAGCTTAAGCCCTGGGGTCGTTGAGCAGTTCTTC. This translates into CASSLSPGVVEQFF.

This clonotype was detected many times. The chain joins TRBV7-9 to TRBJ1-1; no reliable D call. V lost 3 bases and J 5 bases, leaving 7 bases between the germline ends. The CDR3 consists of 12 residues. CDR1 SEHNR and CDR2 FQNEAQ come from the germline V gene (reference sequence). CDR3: CASSFGVTEAFF. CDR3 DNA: TGTGCCAGCAGCTTCGGCGTTACTGAAGCTTTCTTT.

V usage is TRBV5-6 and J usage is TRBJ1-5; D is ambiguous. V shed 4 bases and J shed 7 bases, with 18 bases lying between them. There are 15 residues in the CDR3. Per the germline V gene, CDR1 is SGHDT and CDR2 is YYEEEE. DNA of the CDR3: TGTGCCAGCAGCGCCAGGACCGCCGGCACCCAGCCCCAGCATTTT. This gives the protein CASSARTAGTQPQHF. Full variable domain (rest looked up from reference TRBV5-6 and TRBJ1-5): DAGVTQSPTHLIKTRGQQVTLRCSPKSGHDTVSWYQQALGQGPQFIFQYYEEEERQRGNFPDRFSGHQFPNYSSELNVNALLLGDSALYLCASSARTAGTQPQHFGDGTRLSIL.

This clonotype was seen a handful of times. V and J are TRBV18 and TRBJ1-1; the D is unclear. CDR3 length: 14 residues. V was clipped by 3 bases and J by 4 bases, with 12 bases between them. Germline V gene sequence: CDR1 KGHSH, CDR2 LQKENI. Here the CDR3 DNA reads TGTGCCAGCTCACCGGCCCCGGACGGCACTGAAGCTTTCTTT. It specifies CASSPAPDGTEAFF.

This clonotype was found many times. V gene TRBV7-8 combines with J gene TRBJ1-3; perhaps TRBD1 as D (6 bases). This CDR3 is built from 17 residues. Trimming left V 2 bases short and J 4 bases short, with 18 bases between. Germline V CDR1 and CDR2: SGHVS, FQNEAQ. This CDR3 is CASSLKGGQTAGNTIYF. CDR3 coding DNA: TGTGCCAGCAGCTTAAAGGGGGGGCAAACAGCAGGAAACACCATATATTTT.

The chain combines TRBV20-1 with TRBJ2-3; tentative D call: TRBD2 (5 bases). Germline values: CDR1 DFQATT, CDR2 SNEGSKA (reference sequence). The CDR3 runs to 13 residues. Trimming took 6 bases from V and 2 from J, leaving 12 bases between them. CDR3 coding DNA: TGCAGTGCCCTCACTAGATACACAGATACGCAGTATTTT. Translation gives CSALTRYTDTQYF.